Listed below are T cell receptor beta chains from one sample, sequenced in a study of blood T cell repertoires in COVID-19. Generated by immunoSEQ multiplex PCR, the TCRdb table keeps only in-frame clones and is missing some. The table records about 340,000 clones, 86% of them present only once. The sample taken for sequencing was peripheral blood. Receptor source: a woman aged 60-70 years with COVID-19, enrolled during active disease. CDR3s include the opening cysteine and the closing phenylalanine or tryptophan. Fields, in order: CDR3 length, J gene, V gene, D gene, clone size, CDR3 DNA, CDR3 protein. D genes are given only for firm matches. Rows give clone size only sometimes, using once, few, many, or a class for an expanded clone.

length: 15; J: TRBJ2-3; V: TRBV7-9; D: NA; size: NA; DNA: TGTGCCAGCAGCTTCGCGGGTGTCCTCACAGATACGCAGTATTTT; CDR3: CASSFAGVLTDTQYF
length: 14; J: TRBJ1-1; V: TRBV9; D: NA; size: NA; DNA: TGTGCCAGCAGCGGTCCCACTGAGAACACTGAAGCTTTCTTT; CDR3: CASSGPTENTEAFF
length: 14; J: TRBJ1-5; V: TRBV7-9; D: NA; size: NA; DNA: TGTGCCAGCAGCTTAGGTCTCCTCAATCAGCCCCAGCATTTT; CDR3: CASSLGLLNQPQHF
length: 13; J: TRBJ2-3; V: TRBV19; D: NA; size: NA; DNA: TGTGCCAGTAGTATAGACGCCAGAGATACGCAGTATTTT; CDR3: CASSIDARDTQYF
length: 11; J: TRBJ1-1; V: TRBV6-6; D: TRBD1; size: NA; DNA: TGTGCCAGCAGTTACGTACAGGGGGCTTTCTTT; CDR3: CASSYVQGAFF
length: 13; J: TRBJ2-7; V: TRBV6-5; D: NA; size: NA; DNA: TGTGCCAGCGGGCAAGGGGAATCCTACGAGCAGTACTTC; CDR3: CASGQGESYEQYF
length: 15; J: TRBJ1-2; V: TRBV9; D: NA; size: NA; DNA: TGTGCCAGCAGCGAAAATGCCCTCCTTAGCTATGGCTACACCTTC; CDR3: CASSENALLSYGYTF
length: 14; J: TRBJ1-6; V: TRBV5-5; D: TRBD1; size: few; DNA: TGTGCCAGCTCGGTCCCCGGGACAGGGGTACCCCTCCACTTT; CDR3: CASSVPGTGVPLHF
length: 15; J: TRBJ1-1; V: TRBV6-5; D: NA; size: NA; DNA: TGTGCCAGCAGTTACCTTTCCGGGGTCGACACTGAAGCTTTCTTT; CDR3: CASSYLSGVDTEAFF
length: 16; J: TRBJ1-5; V: TRBV4-2; D: NA; size: NA; DNA: TGTGCCAGCAGCCAAGCGGTTACACAGGAACATCAGCCCCAGCATTTT; CDR3: CASSQAVTQEHQPQHF
length: 15; J: TRBJ1-6; V: TRBV3-1/TRBV3-2; D: NA; size: NA; DNA: TGTGCCAGCAGCCAATCTGCGGGAGGAAGTTCACCCCTCCACTTT; CDR3: CASSQSAGGSSPLHF
length: 12; J: TRBJ1-2; V: TRBV30; D: NA; size: NA; DNA: TGTGCCTGGAGGGACACTTACTATGGCTACACCTTC; CDR3: CAWRDTYYGYTF
length: 16; J: TRBJ1-2; V: TRBV5-1; D: NA; size: NA; DNA: TGCGCCAGCAGCCTATCAACCGGGACTTCTAACTATGGCTACACCTTC; CDR3: CASSLSTGTSNYGYTF
length: 13; J: TRBJ1-1; V: TRBV7-8; D: NA; size: NA; DNA: TGTGCCAGCAGCTTAGCGCGGTGGACTGAAGCTTTCTTT; CDR3: CASSLARWTEAFF
length: 13; J: TRBJ1-3; V: TRBV2; D: NA; size: NA; DNA: TGTGCCAGCAGCAGGGACTCTGGAAACACCATATATTTT; CDR3: CASSRDSGNTIYF
length: 14; J: TRBJ2-7; V: TRBV15; D: TRBD1; size: once; DNA: TGTGCCACCAGCTTGGACAGGACCTCCTACGAGCAGTACTTC; CDR3: CATSLDRTSYEQYF